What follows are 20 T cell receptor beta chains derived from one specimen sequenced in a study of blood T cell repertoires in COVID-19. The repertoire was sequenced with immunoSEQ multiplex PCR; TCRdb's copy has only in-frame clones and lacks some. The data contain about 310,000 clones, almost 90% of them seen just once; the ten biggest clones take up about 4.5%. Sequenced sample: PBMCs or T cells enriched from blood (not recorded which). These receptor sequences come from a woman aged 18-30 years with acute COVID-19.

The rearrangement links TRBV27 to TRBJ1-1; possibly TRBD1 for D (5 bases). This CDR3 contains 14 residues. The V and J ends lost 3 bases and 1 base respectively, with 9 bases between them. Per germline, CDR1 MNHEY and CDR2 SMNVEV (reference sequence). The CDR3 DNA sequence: TGTGCCAGCAGTTTTGGACACAAGAACACTGAAGCTTTCTTT. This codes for CASSFGHKNTEAFF.

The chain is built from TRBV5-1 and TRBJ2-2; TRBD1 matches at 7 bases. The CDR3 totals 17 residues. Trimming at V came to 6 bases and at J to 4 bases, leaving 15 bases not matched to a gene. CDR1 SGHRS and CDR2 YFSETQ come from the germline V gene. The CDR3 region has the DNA TGCGCCAGCACCTGGACGGGCGGATCAGGGGGCACCGGGGAGCTGTTTTTT. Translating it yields CASTWTGGSGGTGELFF.

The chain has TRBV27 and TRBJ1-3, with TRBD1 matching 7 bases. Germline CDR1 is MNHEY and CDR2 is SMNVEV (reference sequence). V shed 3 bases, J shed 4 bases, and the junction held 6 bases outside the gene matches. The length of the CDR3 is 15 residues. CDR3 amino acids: CASSLSRQGGNTIYF. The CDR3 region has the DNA TGTGCCAGCAGTTTGTCCCGACAGGGCGGAAACACCATATATTTT.

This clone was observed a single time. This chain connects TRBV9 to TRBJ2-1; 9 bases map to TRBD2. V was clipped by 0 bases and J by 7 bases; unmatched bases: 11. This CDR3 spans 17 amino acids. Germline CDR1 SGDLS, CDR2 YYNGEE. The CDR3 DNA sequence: TGTGCCAGCAGCGTAGAAGGTAGCGGGAGCTTTACGAATGAGCAGTTCTTC. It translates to CASSVEGSGSFTNEQFF.

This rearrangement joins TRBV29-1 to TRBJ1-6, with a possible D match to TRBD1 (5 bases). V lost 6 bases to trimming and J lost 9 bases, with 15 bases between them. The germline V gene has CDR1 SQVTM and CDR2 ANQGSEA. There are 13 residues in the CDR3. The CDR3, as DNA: TGCAGCGTGAGGGCGGGGGATGGTTCACCCCTCCACTTT. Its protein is CSVRAGDGSPLHF.

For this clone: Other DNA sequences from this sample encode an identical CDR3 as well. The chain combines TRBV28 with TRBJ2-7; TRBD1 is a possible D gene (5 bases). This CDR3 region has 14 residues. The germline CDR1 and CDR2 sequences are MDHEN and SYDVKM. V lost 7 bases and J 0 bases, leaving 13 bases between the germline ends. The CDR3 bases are TGTGCCAGCACCCTAGGGGCTAGCTCCTACGAGCAGTACTTC. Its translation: CASTLGASSYEQYF.

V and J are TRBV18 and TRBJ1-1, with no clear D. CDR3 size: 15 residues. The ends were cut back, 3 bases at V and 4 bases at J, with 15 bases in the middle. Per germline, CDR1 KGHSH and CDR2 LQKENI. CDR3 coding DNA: TGTGCCAGCTCACCCCGCGCTGAGAGTGGCACTGAAGCTTTCTTT. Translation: CASSPRAESGTEAFF.

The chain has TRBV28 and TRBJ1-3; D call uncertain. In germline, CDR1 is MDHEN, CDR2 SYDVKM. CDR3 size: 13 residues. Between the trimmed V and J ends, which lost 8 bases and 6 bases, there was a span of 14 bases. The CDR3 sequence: CASATGDANTIYF. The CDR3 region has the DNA TGTGCCAGCGCAACCGGGGATGCAAACACCATATATTTT. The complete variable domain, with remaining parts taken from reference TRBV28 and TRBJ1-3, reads DVKVTQSSRYLVKRTGEKVFLECVQDMDHENMFWYRQDPGLGLRLIYFSYDVKMKEKGDIPEGYSVSREKKERFSLILESASTNQTSMYLCASATGDANTIYFGEGSWLTVV.

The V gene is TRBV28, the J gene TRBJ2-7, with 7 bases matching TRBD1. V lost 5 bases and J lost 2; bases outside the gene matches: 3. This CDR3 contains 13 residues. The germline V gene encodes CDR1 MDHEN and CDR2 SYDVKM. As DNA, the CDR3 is TGTGCCAGCAGTCCGGGACAGCCCTACGAGCAGTACTTC. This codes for CASSPGQPYEQYF.

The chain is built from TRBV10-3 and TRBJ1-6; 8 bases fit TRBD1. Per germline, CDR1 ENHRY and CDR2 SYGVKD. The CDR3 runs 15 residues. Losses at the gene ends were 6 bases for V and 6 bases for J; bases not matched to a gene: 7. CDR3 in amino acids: CAISLQGAGNSPLHF. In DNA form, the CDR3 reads TGTGCCATCAGCCTGCAGGGGGCGGGTAATTCACCCCTCCACTTT.

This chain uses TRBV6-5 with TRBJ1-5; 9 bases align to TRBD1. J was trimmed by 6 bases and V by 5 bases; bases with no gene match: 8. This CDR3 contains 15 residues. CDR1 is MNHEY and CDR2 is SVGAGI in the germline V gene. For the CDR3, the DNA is TGTGCCAGCAGTCCCCCGGGACAGGGCCCTCAGCCCCAGCATTTT. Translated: CASSPPGQGPQPQHF.

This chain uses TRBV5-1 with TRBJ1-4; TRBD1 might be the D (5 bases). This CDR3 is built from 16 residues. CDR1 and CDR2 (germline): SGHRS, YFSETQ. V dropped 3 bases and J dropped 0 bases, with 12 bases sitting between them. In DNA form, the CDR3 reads TGCGCCAGCAGCTCCATAGACAGATCAACTAATGAAAAACTGTTTTTT. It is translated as CASSSIDRSTNEKLFF.

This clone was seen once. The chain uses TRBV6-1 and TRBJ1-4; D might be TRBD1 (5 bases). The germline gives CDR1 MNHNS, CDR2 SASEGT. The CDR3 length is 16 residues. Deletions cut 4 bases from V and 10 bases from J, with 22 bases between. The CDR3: CASSVKKGQGVGKLFF. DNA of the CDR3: TGTGCCAGCAGTGTTAAAAAGGGGCAGGGCGTAGGAAAACTGTTTTTT.

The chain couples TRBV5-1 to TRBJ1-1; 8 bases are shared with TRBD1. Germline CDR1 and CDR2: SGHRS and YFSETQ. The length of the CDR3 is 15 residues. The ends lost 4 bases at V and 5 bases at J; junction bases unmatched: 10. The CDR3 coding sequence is TGCGCCAGCAGCCCAAACCCGGGACAGGAGACTGAAGCTTTCTTT. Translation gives CASSPNPGQETEAFF.

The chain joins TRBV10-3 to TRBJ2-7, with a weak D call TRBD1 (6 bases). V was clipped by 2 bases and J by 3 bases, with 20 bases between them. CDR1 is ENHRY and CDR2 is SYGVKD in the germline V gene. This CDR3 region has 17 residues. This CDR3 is CAISEPDGGLTSYEQYF. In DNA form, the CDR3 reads TGTGCCATCAGTGAGCCCGATGGGGGCCTCACCAGCTACGAGCAGTACTTC.

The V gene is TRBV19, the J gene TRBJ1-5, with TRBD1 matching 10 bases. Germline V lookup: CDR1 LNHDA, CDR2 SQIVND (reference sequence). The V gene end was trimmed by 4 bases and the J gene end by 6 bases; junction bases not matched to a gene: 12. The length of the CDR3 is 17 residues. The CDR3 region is CASSTKPGQGKTQPQHF. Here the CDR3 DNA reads TGTGCCAGTAGTACAAAACCGGGACAGGGGAAGACTCAGCCCCAGCATTTT. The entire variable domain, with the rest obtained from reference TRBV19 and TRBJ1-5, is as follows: DGGITQSPKYLFRKEGQNVTLSCEQNLNHDAMYWYRQDPGQGLRLIYYSQIVNDFQKGDIAEGYSVSREKKESFPLTVTSAQKNPTAFYLCASSTKPGQGKTQPQHFGDGTRLSIL.

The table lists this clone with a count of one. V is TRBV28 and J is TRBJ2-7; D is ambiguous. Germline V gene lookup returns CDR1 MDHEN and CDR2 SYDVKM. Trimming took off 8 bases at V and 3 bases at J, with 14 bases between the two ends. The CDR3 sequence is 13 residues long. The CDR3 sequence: CASHQGENYEQYF. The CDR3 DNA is TGTGCCAGCCATCAAGGAGAGAACTACGAGCAGTACTTC.

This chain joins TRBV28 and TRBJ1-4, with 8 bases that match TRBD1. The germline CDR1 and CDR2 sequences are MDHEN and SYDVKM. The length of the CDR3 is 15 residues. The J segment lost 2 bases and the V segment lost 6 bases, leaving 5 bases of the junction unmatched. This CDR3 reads CASRGQGMTNEKLFF. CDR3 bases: TGTGCCAGCAGAGGACAGGGTATGACTAATGAAAAACTGTTTTTT.

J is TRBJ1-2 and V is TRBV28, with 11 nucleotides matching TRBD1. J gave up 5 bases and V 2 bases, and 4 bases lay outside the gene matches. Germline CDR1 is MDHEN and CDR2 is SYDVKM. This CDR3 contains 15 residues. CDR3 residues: CASSLGGTGGYGYTF. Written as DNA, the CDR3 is TGTGCCAGCAGTTTAGGCGGGACAGGGGGATATGGCTACACCTTC.

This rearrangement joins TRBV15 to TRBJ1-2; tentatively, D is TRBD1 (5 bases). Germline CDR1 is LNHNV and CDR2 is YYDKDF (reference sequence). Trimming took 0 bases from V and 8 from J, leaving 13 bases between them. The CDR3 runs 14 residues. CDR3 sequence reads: CATSRDREDRGYTF. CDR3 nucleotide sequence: TGTGCCACCAGCAGAGACAGGGAAGATAGGGGCTACACCTTC.